Presented here are 5 T cell receptor beta chains from one specimen sequenced in a study of STAT5B mutations in CD4+ large granular lymphocyte leukemia. Measured with immunoSEQ multiplex PCR; TCRdb has only the in-frame clones, and not every one. Of about 45,000 clones in the sample, 80% to 90% were seen once. Specimen: CD4+ T cells from blood buffy coats. These receptor sequences come from a human donor in good health.

The chain links TRBV27 to TRBJ1-4, with 9 bases lining up with TRBD1. Germline V gives CDR1 MNHEY, CDR2 SMNVEV (reference sequence). V gave up 1 base and J gave up 6 bases; unmatched junction bases: 12. This CDR3 comprises 18 residues. The chain's CDR3 is CASSLFGTGLYFDEKLFF. The CDR3 DNA sequence: TGTGCCAGCAGTTTATTCGGGACAGGGTTATACTTTGATGAAAAACTGTTTTTT. The entire variable domain, with the rest obtained from reference TRBV27 and TRBJ1-4, is as follows: EAQVTQNPRYLITVTGKKLTVTCSQNMNHEYMSWYRQDPGLGLRQIYYSMNVEVTDKGDVPEGYKVSRKEKRNFPLILESPSPNQTSLYFCASSLFGTGLYFDEKLFFGSGTQLSVL.

This chain connects TRBV28 to TRBJ1-2; 10 bases align to TRBD1. Germline-derived CDR1 and CDR2 are MDHEN and SYDVKM. The CDR3 runs to 13 residues. V shed 5 bases, J shed 4 bases, and the junction held 1 base outside the gene matches. CDR3 sequence: CASSRDRGYGYTF. The CDR3, as DNA: TGTGCCAGCAGTCGGGACAGGGGCTATGGCTACACCTTC.

This clone was observed once. This sequence joins TRBV2 and TRBJ1-1; TRBD1 agrees at 12 bases. CDR1 is SNHLY, CDR2 FYNNEI, per germline. The CDR3 consists of 15 residues. The chain's CDR3 is CVEVGTGGMNTEAFF. The CDR3 bases are TGTGTCGAGGTTGGGACAGGGGGCATGAACACTGAAGCTTTCTTT. Variable domain in full (rest from reference TRBV2 and TRBJ1-1): EPEVTQTPSHQVTQMGQEVILRCVPISNHLYFYWYRQILGQKVEFLVSFYNNEISEKSEIFDDQFSVERPDGSNFTLKIRSTKLEDSAMYFCVEVGTGGMNTEAFFGQGTRLTVV.

The rearrangement joins TRBV11-2 to TRBJ1-3; 7 bases are a match to TRBD1. The V gene's germline CDR1 is SGHAT and CDR2 FQNNGV. This CDR3 region has 16 residues. The J segment lost 0 bases and the V segment lost 3 bases, leaving 5 bases of the junction unmatched. This CDR3 is CASSLHRDSSGNTIYF. DNA of the CDR3: TGTGCCAGCAGCTTGCACCGGGACAGCTCTGGAAACACCATATATTTT. Complete variable domain (other parts from reference TRBV11-2 and TRBJ1-3): EAGVAQSPRYKIIEKRQSVAFWCNPISGHATLYWYQQILGQGPKLLIQFQNNGVVDDSQLPKDRFSAERLKGVDSTLKIQPAKLEDSAVYLCASSLHRDSSGNTIYFGEGSWLTVV.

CDR3 nucleotides: TGTGCCAGCAGAGATAGACTAGCTGGGGAGACCCAGTACTTC. Translated: CASRDRLAGETQYF. The chain couples TRBV6-6 to TRBJ2-5; 7 bases line up with TRBD2. The ends lost 6 bases at V and 5 bases at J; junction bases unmatched: 9. The length of the CDR3 is 14 residues. Germline CDR1 and CDR2: MNHNY and SVGAGI (reference sequence).